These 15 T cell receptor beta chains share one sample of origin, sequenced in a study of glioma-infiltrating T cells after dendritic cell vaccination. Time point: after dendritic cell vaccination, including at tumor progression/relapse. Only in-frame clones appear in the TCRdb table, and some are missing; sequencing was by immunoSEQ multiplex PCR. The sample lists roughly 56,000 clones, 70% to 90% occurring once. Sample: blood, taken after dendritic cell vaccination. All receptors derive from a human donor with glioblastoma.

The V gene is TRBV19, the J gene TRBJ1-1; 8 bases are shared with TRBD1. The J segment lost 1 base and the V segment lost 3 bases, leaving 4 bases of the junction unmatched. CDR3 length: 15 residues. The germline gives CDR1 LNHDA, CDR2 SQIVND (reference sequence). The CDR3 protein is CASSMAGGQNTEAFF. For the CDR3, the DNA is TGTGCCAGTAGTATGGCAGGGGGCCAGAACACTGAAGCTTTCTTT.

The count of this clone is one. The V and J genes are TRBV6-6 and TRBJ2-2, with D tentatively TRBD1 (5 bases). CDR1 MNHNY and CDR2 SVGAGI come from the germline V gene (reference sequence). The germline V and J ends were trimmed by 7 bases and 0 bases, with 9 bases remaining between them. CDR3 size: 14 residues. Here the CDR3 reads CASTDTPNTGELFF. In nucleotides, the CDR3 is TGTGCCAGCACGGACACGCCGAACACCGGGGAGCTGTTTTTT.

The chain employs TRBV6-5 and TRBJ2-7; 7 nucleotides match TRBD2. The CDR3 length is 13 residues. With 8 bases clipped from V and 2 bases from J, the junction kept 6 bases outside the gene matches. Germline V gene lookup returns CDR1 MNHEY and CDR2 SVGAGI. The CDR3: CASRWGGAYEQYF. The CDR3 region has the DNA TGTGCCAGCCGCTGGGGGGGGGCCTACGAGCAGTACTTC.

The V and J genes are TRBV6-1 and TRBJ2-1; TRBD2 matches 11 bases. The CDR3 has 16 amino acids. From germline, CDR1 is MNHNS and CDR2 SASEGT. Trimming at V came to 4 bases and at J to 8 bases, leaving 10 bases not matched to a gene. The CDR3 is CASSVFSGGAGDEQFF. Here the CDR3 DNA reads TGTGCCAGCAGTGTCTTTAGCGGGGGGGCCGGGGATGAGCAGTTCTTC.

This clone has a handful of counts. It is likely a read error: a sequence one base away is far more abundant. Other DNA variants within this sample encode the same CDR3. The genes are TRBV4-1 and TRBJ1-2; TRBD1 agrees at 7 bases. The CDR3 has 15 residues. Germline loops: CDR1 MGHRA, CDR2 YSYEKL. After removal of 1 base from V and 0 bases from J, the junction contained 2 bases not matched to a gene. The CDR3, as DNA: TGCGCCAGCAGCCAAGGTCAGGGGGCTAACTATGGCTACACCTTC. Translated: CASSQGQGANYGYTF.

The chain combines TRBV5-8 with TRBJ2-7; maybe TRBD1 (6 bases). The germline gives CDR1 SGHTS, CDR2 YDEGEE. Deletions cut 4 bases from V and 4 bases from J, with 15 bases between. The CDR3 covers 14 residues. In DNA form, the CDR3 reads TGTGCCAGCAGCCCCTTGGCAGGGGTATACGAGCAGTACTTC. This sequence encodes CASSPLAGVYEQYF.

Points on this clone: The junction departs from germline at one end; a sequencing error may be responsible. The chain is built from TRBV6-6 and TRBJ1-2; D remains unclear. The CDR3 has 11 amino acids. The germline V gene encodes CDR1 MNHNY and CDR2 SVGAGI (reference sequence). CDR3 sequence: CASSLGPELSF. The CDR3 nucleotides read TGTGCCAGCAGCTTGGGCCCAGAGCTGTCTTTC.

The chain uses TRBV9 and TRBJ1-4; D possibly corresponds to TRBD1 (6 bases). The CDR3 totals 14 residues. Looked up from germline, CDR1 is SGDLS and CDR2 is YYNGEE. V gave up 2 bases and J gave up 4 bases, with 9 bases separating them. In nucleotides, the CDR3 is TGTGCCAGCAGCGTGGACAGTTATAATGAAAAACTGTTTTTT. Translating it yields CASSVDSYNEKLFF.

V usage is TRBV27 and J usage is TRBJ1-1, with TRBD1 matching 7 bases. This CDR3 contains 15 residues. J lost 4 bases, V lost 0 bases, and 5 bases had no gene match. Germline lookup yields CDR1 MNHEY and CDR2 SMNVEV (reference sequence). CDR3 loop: CASSLSSRGSTEAFF. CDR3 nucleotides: TGTGCCAGCAGTTTATCCTCCAGGGGGAGCACTGAAGCTTTCTTT.

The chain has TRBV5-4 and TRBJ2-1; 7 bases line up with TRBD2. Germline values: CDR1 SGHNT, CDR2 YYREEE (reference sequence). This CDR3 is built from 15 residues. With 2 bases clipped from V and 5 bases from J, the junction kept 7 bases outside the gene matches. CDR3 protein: CASSFPEAGNNEQFF. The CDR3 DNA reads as TGTGCCAGCAGCTTTCCTGAAGCGGGGAACAATGAGCAGTTCTTC.

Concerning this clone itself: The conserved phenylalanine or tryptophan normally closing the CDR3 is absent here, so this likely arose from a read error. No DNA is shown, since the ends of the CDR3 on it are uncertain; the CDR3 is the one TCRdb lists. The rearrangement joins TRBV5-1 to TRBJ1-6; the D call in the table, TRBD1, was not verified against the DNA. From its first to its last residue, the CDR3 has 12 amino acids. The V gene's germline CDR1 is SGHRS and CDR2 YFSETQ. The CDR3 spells CASSSNSQGPTE.

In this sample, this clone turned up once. CDR3 sequence (DNA): TGTGCCAGCAGCCAGACAGGGGGAGGTGGCTACACCTTC. It is translated as CASSQTGGGGYTF. This chain uses TRBV7-6 with TRBJ1-2, with 9 bases aligning to TRBD1. Germline-derived CDR1 and CDR2 are SGHVS and FNYEAQ. The CDR3 length is 13 residues. After removal of 5 bases from V and 7 bases from J, the junction contained 5 bases not matched to a gene.

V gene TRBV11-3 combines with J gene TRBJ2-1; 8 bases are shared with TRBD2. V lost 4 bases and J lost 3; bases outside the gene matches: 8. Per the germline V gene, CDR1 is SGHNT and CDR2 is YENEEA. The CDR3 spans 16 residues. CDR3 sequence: CASSSLRAGGYNEQFF. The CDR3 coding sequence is TGTGCCAGCAGCTCCCTCCGGGCGGGGGGCTACAATGAGCAGTTCTTC. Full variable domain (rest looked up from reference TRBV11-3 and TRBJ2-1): EAGVVQSPRYKIIEKKQPVAFWCNPISGHNTLYWYLQNLGQGPELLIRYENEEAVDDSQLPKDRFSAERLKGVDSTLKIQPAELGDSAVYLCASSSLRAGGYNEQFFGPGTRLTVL.

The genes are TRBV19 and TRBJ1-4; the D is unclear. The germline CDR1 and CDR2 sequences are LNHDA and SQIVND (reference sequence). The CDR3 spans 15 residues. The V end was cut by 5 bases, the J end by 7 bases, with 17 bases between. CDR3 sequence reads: CASSPDSGGREKLFF. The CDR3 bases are TGTGCCAGTAGTCCCGACTCCGGAGGTCGTGAAAAACTGTTTTTT.

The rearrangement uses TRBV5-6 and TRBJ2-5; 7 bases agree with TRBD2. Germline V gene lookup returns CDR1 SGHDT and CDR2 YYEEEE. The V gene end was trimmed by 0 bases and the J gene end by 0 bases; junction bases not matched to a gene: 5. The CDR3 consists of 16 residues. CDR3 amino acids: CASSLAGEGYQETQYF. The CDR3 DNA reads TGTGCCAGCAGCTTGGCGGGGGAGGGCTACCAAGAGACCCAGTACTTC.